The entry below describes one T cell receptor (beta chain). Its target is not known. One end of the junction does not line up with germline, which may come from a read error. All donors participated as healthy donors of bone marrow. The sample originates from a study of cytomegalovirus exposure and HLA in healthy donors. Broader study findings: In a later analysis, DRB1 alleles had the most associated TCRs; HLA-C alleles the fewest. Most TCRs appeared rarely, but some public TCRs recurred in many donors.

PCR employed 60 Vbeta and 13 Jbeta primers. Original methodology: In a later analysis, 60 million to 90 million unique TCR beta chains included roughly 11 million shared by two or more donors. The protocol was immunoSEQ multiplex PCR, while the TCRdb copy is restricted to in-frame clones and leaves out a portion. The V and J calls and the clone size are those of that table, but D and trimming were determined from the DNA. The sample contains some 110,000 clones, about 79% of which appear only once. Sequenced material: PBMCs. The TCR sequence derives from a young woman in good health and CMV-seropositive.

CDR3 bases: TGTGCCAGTAGTCAAACAGGACAGGGAGGCTATGGCTACGCCTTC. Translation: CASSQTGQGGYGYAF. The gene calls are TRBV19 and TRBJ1-2; TRBD1 matches at 8 bases. The CDR3 totals 15 residues. Germline CDR1 and CDR2: LNHDA and SQIVND (reference sequence).